Detailed here is one TCR beta chain. The sample originates from a study of OX40 agonist ivuxolimab in advanced cancers. CDR3 size: 19 residues. V shed 0 bases, J shed 1 base, and the junction held 4 bases outside the gene matches. Germline V gene data show CDR1 as MNHNS and CDR2 as SASEGT. Assay: immunoSEQ multiplex PCR; the TCRdb copy retains only in-frame clones and omits some. The sample includes 45,000 to 75,000 clones, 79% of them seen just once. The rearrangement uses TRBV6-1 and TRBJ2-1; 15 nucleotides agree with TRBD2. The sequences come from CD4+ or CD8+ T cells sorted from blood, collected in a trial of the OX40 agonist ivuxolimab. The clonotype comes from an adult with an advanced solid tumor such as melanoma, head and neck, liver or kidney cancer. The CDR3 DNA follows: TGTGCCAGCAGTGAAGCGCAGGGACTAGCGGGAGGATCCTACAATGAGCAGTTCTTC. It is translated as CASSEAQGLAGGSYNEQFF.